Each of the 29 T cell receptor beta chains below was sequenced from the same sample in a study of cytomegalovirus exposure and HLA in healthy donors. Some clones are missing from TCRdb's copy, which holds only in-frame ones; the method was immunoSEQ multiplex PCR. The data hold 190,000 or so clones, with about 80% observed a single time. Source material: PBMCs. Source of these receptors: a woman aged 18-29 years in good health and CMV-seropositive.

The chain couples TRBV5-5 to TRBJ1-2, with unresolved D. Germline CDR1 is SGHKS and CDR2 is YYEKEE (reference sequence). The CDR3 has 12 residues. V was pared by 4 bases and J by 7 bases, with 11 bases between. CDR3 DNA sequence: TGTGCCAGCAGCGGTGCGGGAGCTGGCTACACCTTC. It yields the protein CASSGAGAGYTF.

This clone was detected only a few times. Other DNA variants within this sample encode the same CDR3. The chain is built from TRBV7-9 and TRBJ1-6, with TRBD1 identical over 7 bases. The trim removed 5 bases at V and 5 bases at J, leaving 3 bases unmatched. The CDR3 is 14 amino acids. Germline CDR1 is SEHNR and CDR2 is FQNEAQ (reference sequence). Here the CDR3 reads CASSLQGNNSPLHF. The CDR3 DNA follows: TGTGCCAGCAGCCTACAGGGGAATAATTCACCCCTCCACTTT. The whole variable domain, remainder taken from reference TRBV7-9 and TRBJ1-6, is DTGVSQNPRHKITKRGQNVTFRCDPISEHNRLYWYRQTLGQGPEFLTYFQNEAQLEKSRLLSDRFSAERPKGSFSTLEIQRTEQGDSAMYLCASSLQGNNSPLHFGNGTRLTVT.

The V call is TRBV4-2, the J call TRBJ1-2; D gene uncertain. V was shortened by 0 bases and J by 4 bases, with 6 bases between the two germline ends. Germline assignment: CDR1 LGHNA and CDR2 YNFKEQ. The length of the CDR3 is 13 residues. CDR3: CASSQDRSYGYTF. CDR3 sequence (DNA): TGTGCCAGCAGCCAAGATCGTTCCTATGGCTACACCTTC.

J is TRBJ1-6 and V is TRBV14; 7 bases align to TRBD1. From germline, CDR1 is SGHDN and CDR2 FVKESK. The CDR3 is made up of 15 amino acids. V lost 6 bases to trimming and J lost 7 bases; unmatched junction nucleotides: 9. CDR3 nucleotides: TGTGCCAGCAGGGCCGAGGGGGCCGGCAATTCACCCCTCCACTTT. Its protein product is CASRAEGAGNSPLHF. Full variable domain (remainder filled in from reference TRBV14 and TRBJ1-6): EAGVTQFPSHSVIEKGQTVTLRCDPISGHDNLYWYRRVMGKEIKFLLHFVKESKQDESGMPNNRFLAERTGGTYSTLKVQPAELEDSGVYFCASRAEGAGNSPLHFGNGTRLTVT.

J is TRBJ1-2 and V is TRBV6-5; D not resolved. Trimming took off 5 bases at V and 5 bases at J, with 12 bases between the two ends. CDR3 length: 13 residues. Germline CDR1 is MNHEY and CDR2 is SVGAGI. In nucleotides, the CDR3 is TGTGCCAGCAGTACGGCGGCGACTTATGGCTACACCTTC. Its protein product is CASSTAATYGYTF.

This chain uses TRBV5-4 with TRBJ2-5; TRBD1 might be the D (6 bases). There are 13 residues in the CDR3. Trimming shortened V by 4 bases and J by 4 bases, and 11 bases separated the two germline ends. CDR1 and CDR2 (germline): SGHNT, YYREEE (reference sequence). The chain's CDR3 is CASSADRRETQYF. CDR3 sequence (DNA): TGTGCCAGCAGCGCCGACAGGAGAGAGACCCAGTACTTC.

The V call is TRBV13, the J call TRBJ1-1; no reliable D call. The CDR3 is 14 residues long. Trimming removed 3 bases from V and 8 bases from J, with 16 bases in between. Per germline, CDR1 PRHDT and CDR2 FYEKMQ (reference sequence). The CDR3 is CASSFGSGSREAFF. CDR3 DNA: TGTGCCAGCAGCTTTGGTTCGGGATCCCGAGAAGCTTTCTTT. The complete variable domain, with remaining parts taken from reference TRBV13 and TRBJ1-1, reads AAGVIQSPRHLIKEKRETATLKCYPIPRHDTVYWYQQGPGQDPQFLISFYEKMQSDKGSIPDRFSAQQFSDYHSELNMSSLELGDSALYFCASSFGSGSREAFFGQGTRLTVV.

The J gene is TRBJ1-2, the V gene TRBV5-1; maybe TRBD1 (5 bases). CDR1 SGHRS and CDR2 YFSETQ come from the germline V gene. The CDR3 is 15 residues long. Between the trimmed V and J ends, which lost 0 bases and 3 bases, there was a span of 12 bases. CDR3 region: CASSLGDSGYYGYTF. CDR3 nucleotides: TGCGCCAGCAGCTTGGGGGACTCAGGCTACTATGGCTACACCTTC.

This sequence joins TRBV18 and TRBJ2-1, with a weak D call TRBD2 (7 bases). The V gene lost 2 bases and the J gene lost 5 bases, with 16 bases spanning the gap. The CDR3 totals 16 residues. Looked up from germline, CDR1 is KGHSH and CDR2 is LQKENI. For the CDR3, the DNA is TGTGCCAGCTCACCAAGGGGGGGCAGGGGAGACAATGAGCAGTTCTTC. It codes for CASSPRGGRGDNEQFF.

The chain employs TRBV9 and TRBJ2-7; D may be TRBD2 (7 bases). The germline gives CDR1 SGDLS, CDR2 YYNGEE. The CDR3 is 13 amino acids. Trimming took off 4 bases at V and 4 bases at J, with 12 bases between the two ends. The CDR3 reads CASSSGGAYEQYF. The CDR3 DNA is TGTGCCAGCAGCTCGGGGGGCGCTTACGAGCAGTACTTC. Drawing the rest from reference TRBV9 and TRBJ2-7, the complete variable domain is DSGVTQTPKHLITATGQRVTLRCSPRSGDLSVYWYQQSLDQGLQFLIQYYNGEERAKGNILERFSAQQFPDLHSELNLSSLELGDSALYFCASSSGGAYEQYFGPGTRLTVT.

The chain recombines TRBV19 with TRBJ2-7; the D gene is possibly TRBD2 (6 bases). With 6 bases removed from V and 4 bases from J, the gap between germline ends came to 13 bases. CDR1 LNHDA and CDR2 SQIVND come from the germline V gene (reference sequence). CDR3 size: 13 residues. CDR3 sequence: CASRGRPGYEQYF. The CDR3 DNA is TGTGCCAGTAGGGGGAGGCCGGGGTACGAGCAGTACTTC.

The chain employs TRBV6-5 and TRBJ2-7; TRBD1 matches 9 bases. V lost 6 bases, J lost 2 bases, and 8 bases stayed unmatched. The CDR3 spans 15 residues. Germline V gives CDR1 MNHEY, CDR2 SVGAGI. This CDR3 is CASRDRDRAAYEQYF. For the CDR3, the DNA is TGTGCCAGCAGAGACCGGGACAGGGCGGCCTACGAGCAGTACTTC.

The CDR3 region has the DNA TGCGCCAGCAGCCAAGATACGGGAGCTGAAGCTTTCTTT. Translated: CASSQDTGAEAFF. J is TRBJ1-1 and V is TRBV4-3; the D is unclear. Per germline, CDR1 LGHNA and CDR2 YSLEER. V lost 0 bases and J 6 bases, leaving 8 bases between the germline ends. This CDR3 has 13 residues.

This chain uses TRBV7-9 with TRBJ1-1; no definite D call. Trimming took 5 bases from V and 2 from J, leaving 9 bases between them. From germline, CDR1 is SEHNR and CDR2 FQNEAQ (reference sequence). The CDR3 spans 13 residues. The DNA of the CDR3 is TGTGCCAGCAGCCGAGGACTTAACACTGAAGCTTTCTTT. Amino acids: CASSRGLNTEAFF. The full variable domain, with the rest looked up from reference TRBV7-9 and TRBJ1-1, is DTGVSQNPRHKITKRGQNVTFRCDPISEHNRLYWYRQTLGQGPEFLTYFQNEAQLEKSRLLSDRFSAERPKGSFSTLEIQRTEQGDSAMYLCASSRGLNTEAFFGQGTRLTVV.

J is TRBJ2-5 and V is TRBV5-4; 10 nucleotides line up with TRBD2. Trimming removed 4 bases from V and 2 bases from J; junction bases left unmatched: 5. Germline CDR1 SGHNT, CDR2 YYREEE (reference sequence). This CDR3 contains 15 residues. CDR3 nucleotides: TGTGCCAGCAGCCGCGGACTAGCGGCTCAAGAGACCCAGTACTTC. Protein: CASSRGLAAQETQYF.

This sequence joins TRBV2 and TRBJ2-5; 10 bases match TRBD2. V shed 11 bases, J shed 2 bases, and the junction held 11 bases outside the gene matches. The CDR3 is 15 residues long. CDR1 and CDR2 from the germline V gene are SNHLY and FYNNEI. The CDR3 spells CAGNSGGAGQETQYF. DNA of the CDR3: TGTGCCGGAAACAGCGGGGGGGCCGGGCAAGAGACCCAGTACTTC.

The chain employs TRBV7-8 and TRBJ1-2; maybe TRBD1 (6 bases). Trimming stripped 5 bases from V and 4 bases from J, with 11 bases between. The CDR3 spans 13 residues. Looked up from germline, CDR1 is SGHVS and CDR2 is FQNEAQ. CDR3 sequence: CASSTGILYGYTF. Here the CDR3 DNA reads TGTGCCAGCAGCACAGGGATTCTCTATGGCTACACCTTC.

The V call is TRBV10-1, the J call TRBJ2-3; 10 nucleotides agree with TRBD2. The J segment lost 2 bases and the V segment lost 2 bases, leaving 1 base of the junction unmatched. The germline gives CDR1 WNHNN, CDR2 SYGVQD (reference sequence). The CDR3 has 15 residues. Written as DNA, the CDR3 is TGCGCCAGCAGTGAGGGACTAGCGGACACAGATACGCAGTATTTT. Its translation is CASSEGLADTDTQYF.

The J gene is TRBJ1-5, the V gene TRBV18; 8 bases map to TRBD1. The trim removed 6 bases at V and 7 bases at J, leaving 5 bases unmatched. Per germline, CDR1 KGHSH and CDR2 LQKENI. This CDR3 spans 13 amino acids. CDR3 region: CASSVDRGQPQHF. In DNA form, the CDR3 reads TGTGCCAGCTCTGTCGACAGGGGACAGCCCCAGCATTTT. The full variable domain, with the rest looked up from reference TRBV18 and TRBJ1-5, is NAGVMQNPRHLVRRRGQEARLRCSPMKGHSHVYWYRQLPEEGLKFMVYLQKENIIDESGMPKERFSAEFPKEGPSILRIQQVVRGDSAAYFCASSVDRGQPQHFGDGTRLSIL.

This clone was observed once. V gene TRBV6-6 combines with J gene TRBJ2-3; D is unresolved. Germline loops: CDR1 MNHNY, CDR2 SVGAGI (reference sequence). The CDR3 extends over 13 amino acids. Trimming took off 4 bases at V and 1 base at J, with 6 bases between the two ends. CDR3: CASSLRGTDTQYF. Here the CDR3 DNA reads TGTGCCAGCAGTTTACGAGGCACAGATACGCAGTATTTT.

V usage is TRBV7-3 and J usage is TRBJ2-3, with 10 bases lining up with TRBD2. Trimming cost V 5 bases and J 0 bases; bases outside gene matches: 8. CDR3 length equals 17 residues. In germline, CDR1 is SGHTA, CDR2 FQGTGA. CDR3 protein: CASSEKASGGSTDTQYF. The CDR3 DNA reads TGTGCCAGCAGCGAAAAGGCTAGCGGGGGTAGCACAGATACGCAGTATTTT.

This chain links TRBV7-9 with TRBJ2-5, with TRBD1 as a possible D gene (6 bases). The germline CDR1 and CDR2 sequences are SEHNR and FQNEAQ (reference sequence). The CDR3 contains 14 residues. V lost 2 bases, J lost 1 base, and 8 bases lay in between. CDR3 nucleotide sequence: TGTGCCAGCAGCTTATACAGGGTCCAAGAGACCCAGTACTTC. This encodes CASSLYRVQETQYF.

The chain uses TRBV6-4 and TRBJ2-2; tentative D call: TRBD2 (5 bases). V was cut by 2 bases and J by 5 bases, with 6 bases left in between. The CDR3 sequence is 13 residues long. The germline V gene has CDR1 MRHNA and CDR2 SNTAGT. The CDR3 coding sequence is TGTGCCAGCAGTGACAGAGGGACCGGGGAGCTGTTTTTT. Translation: CASSDRGTGELFF.

The chain employs TRBV6-5 and TRBJ2-7; D is undetermined. This CDR3 has 13 amino acids. Germline V CDR1 and CDR2: MNHEY, SVGAGI. V lost 7 bases and J lost 6, with 16 bases in between. CDR3 bases: TGTGCCAGCACGGAAGAGAACTACGTCGAGCAGTACTTC. This codes for CASTEENYVEQYF.

The chain employs TRBV10-1 and TRBJ1-6; 9 nucleotides match TRBD1. V shed 2 bases and J 10 bases; nucleotides not matched to a gene: 9. The CDR3 contains 16 residues. In germline, CDR1 is WNHNN, CDR2 SYGVQD (reference sequence). CDR3 loop: CASSEGGDRVSSPLHF. The CDR3 coding sequence is TGCGCCAGCAGTGAGGGGGGGGACAGGGTATCATCACCCCTCCACTTT.

DNA of the CDR3: TGTGCCAGCAGTTCCCGGGCCTCGGGAGGCTACACCTTC. This codes for CASSSRASGGYTF. The chain combines TRBV6-6 with TRBJ1-2; D unclear. Germline values: CDR1 MNHNY, CDR2 SVGAGI (reference sequence). CDR3 length: 13 amino acids. The V and J ends lost 4 bases and 8 bases respectively, with 14 bases between them.

The chain employs TRBV2 and TRBJ2-7; 9 bases match TRBD1. Trimming removed 10 bases from V and 9 bases from J; junction bases left unmatched: 7. The CDR3 has 11 amino acids. Looked up from germline, CDR1 is SNHLY and CDR2 is FYNNEI. The CDR3 DNA follows: TGTGCCACCGAGGGACAGGGCGGGCAGTACTTC. It specifies CATEGQGGQYF.

The DNA of the CDR3 is TGTGCCAGCAGCCGAGTTCGGAACACTGAAGCTTTCTTT. Amino acid sequence: CASSRVRNTEAFF. The V and J genes are TRBV6-5 and TRBJ1-1, with no clear D. Trimming took off 6 bases at V and 1 base at J, with 9 bases between the two ends. Germline V gives CDR1 MNHEY, CDR2 SVGAGI. The CDR3 totals 13 residues.

This clone was recorded once. Other nucleotide sequences from this sample produce the same CDR3. The chain links TRBV5-1 to TRBJ2-5, with a tentative D call TRBD1 (6 bases). The V gene's germline CDR1 is SGHRS and CDR2 YFSETQ. V was pared by 1 base and J by 3 bases, with 13 bases between. The CDR3 extends over 15 amino acids. Here the CDR3 DNA reads TGCGCCAGCAGCTTGAGGGGGTTTGGTGAAGAGACCCAGTACTTC. Encoded protein: CASSLRGFGEETQYF.